The TCR beta chain under discussion was sequenced for a study of T cells in Graves' hyperthyroidism and ophthalmopathy. Study-level results: A model using 13 V-J features told ophthalmopathy apart from stable hyperthyroidism.

A note on this clonotype: Antigen unknown.

The TCR beta CDR3 regions underwent amplification using RNA transcripts as the source. The HTBI set primed first-round TCR CDR3 RT-PCR. A single record per CDR3 protein comes from TCRdb applying MiXCR to the multiplex PCR reads. The data hold 540,000 or so distinct CDR3 sequences, with 40% to 55% observed a single time. The length of the CDR3 is 14 residues. Looked up from germline, CDR1 is SGHTA and CDR2 is FQGNSA. V lost 5 bases and J lost 4, with 14 bases in between. The sequence derives from an adult woman with Graves' disease, either hyperthyroidism or ophthalmopathy (not recorded which). The chain combines TRBV7-2 with TRBJ2-5, with D possibly being TRBD2 (5 bases). Sequencing was carried out using peripheral blood or thyroid tissue (not recorded which). The CDR3: CASSPGNGPETQYF. The CDR3 DNA sequence: TGTGCCAGCAGCCCGGGGAACGGGCCAGAGACCCAGTACTTC.